What follows describes a single TCR beta chain. Authors' processing steps: Amplified reference gene primers provided the basis for estimating nucleated cell counts. TCRdb keeps only in-frame clones here, not all; method: immunoSEQ multiplex PCR. The D gene and trimming were derived from the DNA, and the V and J assignments and clone size from that table. Among over 200,000 clones, around 80% were seen once, and the ten largest hold approximately 5.4%. The data belong to a study of blood T cell repertoires in COVID-19. As for the study in general: Spain, Italy and the United States supplied samples that represented acute and convalescent COVID-19.

V gave up 7 bases and J gave up 7 bases; unmatched junction bases: 7. This CDR3 comprises 14 residues. The germline V gene encodes CDR1 LGHDT and CDR2 YNNKEL (reference sequence). The sequenced sample was peripheral blood. V is TRBV3-1 (or the pseudogene TRBV3-2) and J is TRBJ1-6; 7 nucleotides align to TRBD1. This clonotype was sampled from a man older than 75 with acute or convalescent COVID-19. The CDR3 spells CASTPGQTNSPLHF. DNA of the CDR3: TGTGCCAGCACCCCGGGACAGACAAATTCACCCCTCCACTTT.